These T cell receptor beta chains were read from a single sample in a study of cytomegalovirus exposure and HLA in healthy donors. Repertoires were generated with immunoSEQ multiplex PCR, while TCRdb's copy carries only in-frame clones and drops some. The table for this sample gives around 25,000 clones. The sequenced sample consisted of PBMCs. The receptors shown here come from a male donor in good health and CMV-seropositive. The CDR3 runs from the conserved cysteine through the conserved F or W. D genes are given only for firm matches.

14 | - | TRBJ1-5 | TRBV27 | CASSFLGPHQPQHF | TGTGCCAGCAGTTTTTTGGGCCCACATCAGCCCCAGCATTTT
11 | - | TRBJ2-7 | TRBV10-3 | CAISETGEQYF | TGTGCCATCAGTGAGACGGGCGAGCAGTACTTC
17 | TRBD1 | TRBJ2-5 | TRBV28 | CASSFAPGQGVQETQYF | TGTGCCAGCAGTTTTGCCCCGGGACAGGGGGTCCAAGAGACCCAGTACTTC
15 | TRBD1 | TRBJ1-2 | TRBV29-1 | CSVELTGGIVYGYTF | TGCAGCGTTGAACTGACAGGGGGCATAGTCTATGGCTACACCTTC
14 | TRBD1 | TRBJ1-1 | TRBV27 | CASSLEPGQGRAFF | TGTGCCAGCAGTCTCGAGCCGGGACAGGGGCGAGCTTTCTTT
13 | - | TRBJ2-5 | TRBV4-1 | CASSQEEGETQYF | TGCGCCAGCAGCCAAGAAGAGGGAGAGACCCAGTACTTC
13 | - | TRBJ1-1 | TRBV5-1 | CASSLQGGAEAFF | TGCGCCAGCAGCCTTCAGGGTGGTGCTGAAGCTTTCTTT
14 | - | TRBJ1-6 | TRBV10-3 | CAISAGGNNSPLHF | TGTGCCATCAGTGCCGGAGGAAATAATTCACCCCTCCACTTT
18 | - | TRBJ1-1 | TRBV7-2 | CASSLDIPVTPKHTEAFF | TGTGCCAGCAGCCTCGATATTCCGGTAACGCCTAAACACACTGAAGCTTTCTTT
18 | TRBD2 | TRBJ2-1 | TRBV27 | CASSLLGAGGSSYNEQFF | TGTGCCAGCAGTTTATTAGGGGCGGGAGGGAGCTCCTACAATGAGCAGTTCTTC
14 | - | TRBJ1-1 | TRBV27 | CASSLPDRGREAFF | TGTGCCAGCAGTTTACCGGACAGAGGACGTGAAGCTTTCTTT
14 | - | TRBJ1-1 | TRBV2 | CASSDGSTNTEAFF | TGTGCCAGCAGTGATGGTAGCACGAACACTGAAGCTTTCTTT
13 | TRBD2 | TRBJ2-7 | TRBV29-1 | CSVSTSSSYEQYF | TGCAGCGTCTCGACTAGCTCTTCCTACGAGCAGTACTTC
12 | - | TRBJ2-7 | TRBV18 | CASSPSGREQYF | TGTGCCAGCTCACCCTCCGGGAGAGAGCAGTACTTC
12 | - | TRBJ2-7 | TRBV28 | CASSLSGSGRYF | TGTGCCAGCAGTTTAAGTGGGTCAGGGCGGTACTTC
15 | TRBD1 | TRBJ1-2 | TRBV5-1 | CASSSTTGANYGYTF | TGCGCCAGCAGCTCCACGACAGGGGCTAACTATGGCTACACCTTC
13 | TRBD1 | TRBJ1-5 | TRBV29-1 | CSVGQGRDQPQHF | TGCAGCGTAGGACAGGGTCGGGATCAGCCCCAGCATTTT
14 | - | TRBJ1-1 | TRBV9 | CASSVVMAHTEAFF | TGTGCCAGCAGCGTAGTGATGGCCCACACTGAAGCTTTCTTT
15 | TRBD2 | TRBJ2-1 | TRBV4-1 | CASSIAGGRGNEQFF | TGCGCCAGCAGCATTGCGGGGGGCCGGGGGAATGAGCAGTTCTTC
12 | - | TRBJ1-1 | TRBV9 | CASSVQGHEAFF | TGTGCCAGCAGCGTTCAGGGACATGAAGCTTTCTTT
15 | - | TRBJ1-3 | TRBV28 | CASSLGGSSGNTIYF | TGTGCCAGCAGCCTCGGGGGGAGCTCTGGAAACACCATATATTTT
14 | TRBD1 | TRBJ1-1 | TRBV19 | CASSTDRVNTEAFF | TGTGCCAGTAGCACCGACAGGGTGAACACTGAAGCTTTCTTT
16 | TRBD2 | TRBJ2-7 | TRBV4-3 | CASSQDFGGSSYEQYF | TGCGCCAGCAGCCAAGATTTTGGCGGGAGCTCCTACGAGCAGTACTTC
16 | TRBD1 | TRBJ1-3 | TRBV28 | CASSLLGQGRGNTIYF | TGTGCCAGCAGTTTATTAGGACAGGGTAGAGGAAACACCATATATTTT
14 | - | TRBJ1-1 | TRBV7-9 | CASSLETGNTEAFF | TGTGCCAGCAGCTTAGAGACGGGGAACACTGAAGCTTTCTTT
14 | - | TRBJ1-5 | TRBV28 | CASSSAPQNQPQHF | TGTGCCAGCAGCTCAGCGCCCCAGAATCAGCCCCAGCATTTT
14 | TRBD1 | TRBJ1-1 | TRBV6-6 | CASSYVQGSTEAFF | TGTGCCAGCAGTTACGTACAGGGGAGCACTGAAGCTTTCTTT
14 | - | TRBJ1-2 | TRBV4-1 | CASSQPTLTYGYTF | TGCGCCAGCAGCCAGCCGACACTCACCTATGGCTACACCTTC
16 | - | TRBJ1-5 | TRBV19 | CASSIMGGVGNQPQHF | TGTGCCAGTAGTATAATGGGCGGGGTGGGCAATCAGCCCCAGCATTTT